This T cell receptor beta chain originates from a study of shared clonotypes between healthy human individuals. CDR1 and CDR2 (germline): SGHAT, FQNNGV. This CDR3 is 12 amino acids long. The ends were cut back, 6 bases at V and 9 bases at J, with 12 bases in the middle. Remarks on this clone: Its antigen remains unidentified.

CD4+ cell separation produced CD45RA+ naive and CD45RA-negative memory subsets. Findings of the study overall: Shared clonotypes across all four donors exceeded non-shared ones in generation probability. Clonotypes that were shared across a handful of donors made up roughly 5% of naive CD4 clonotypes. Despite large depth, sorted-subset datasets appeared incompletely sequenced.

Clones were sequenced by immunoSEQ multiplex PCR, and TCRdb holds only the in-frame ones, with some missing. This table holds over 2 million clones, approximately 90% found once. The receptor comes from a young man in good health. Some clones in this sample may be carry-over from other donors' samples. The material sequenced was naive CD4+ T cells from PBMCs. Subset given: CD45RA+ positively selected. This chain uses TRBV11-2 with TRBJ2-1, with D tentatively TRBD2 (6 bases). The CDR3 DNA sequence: TGTGCCAGCAGGCCCCTAGCGTCTGAGCAGTTCTTC. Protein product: CASRPLASEQFF.